The 26 T cell receptor beta chains in this list originate from one sample, sequenced in a study of blood T cells in healthy people across ages. Primed by a sample-barcoded 5' primer and a J-beta primer mix, a second PCR proceeded for about 7 to 11 cycles. TCRdb reprocessed the 5' RACE reads with MiXCR, giving one entry per CDR3 protein. This sample has roughly 800,000 distinct CDR3 sequences, with 58% found just once. Sequencing input: blood. The receptors shown here come from a young man in good health.

V is TRBV30 and J is TRBJ2-5; 8 bases are shared with TRBD1. This CDR3 is 12 amino acids long. J was trimmed by 5 bases and V by 1 base; bases with no gene match: 0. Germline CDR1 and CDR2: GTSNPN and SVGIG (reference sequence). The CDR3, as DNA: TGTGCCTGGAGTGGACAGGGGGAGACCCAGTACTTC. Translating gives CAWSGQGETQYF.

The V call is TRBV4-3, the J call TRBJ2-7, with TRBD1 matching over 7 bases. Trimming took 0 bases from V and 1 from J; bases not matched to a gene: 3. The germline CDR1 and CDR2 sequences are LGHNA and YSLEER. This CDR3 contains 15 residues. CDR3: CASSQETGTSYEQYF. The CDR3 DNA reads as TGCGCCAGCAGCCAAGAGACAGGGACGTCCTACGAGCAGTACTTC.

DNA of the CDR3: TGTGCCAGCAGTTTACTAGGACCTCAAGTTGATACGCAGTATTTT. Amino acids: CASSLLGPQVDTQYF. The chain employs TRBV12-3 or TRBV12-4 and TRBJ2-3; D is ambiguous. The CDR3 is made up of 15 amino acids. Trimming pared 2 bases from V and 6 bases from J, leaving 15 bases between.

This chain connects TRBV18 to TRBJ2-1; the match to TRBD2 covers 7 bases. CDR3 length: 14 residues. Losses at the gene ends were 6 bases for V and 12 bases for J; bases not matched to a gene: 14. Per the germline V gene, CDR1 is KGHSH and CDR2 is LQKENI. DNA for the CDR3: TGTGCCAGCTCCCGCACTGGACTAGTCGAGGTGCAGTTCTTC. Translated: CASSRTGLVEVQFF.

V is TRBV6-1 and J is TRBJ2-5; D is possibly TRBD2 (6 bases). The germline gives CDR1 MNHNS, CDR2 SASEGT. The CDR3 length is 16 residues. V gave up 3 bases and J gave up 7 bases, with 21 bases separating them. The CDR3: CASSEGRGTVMRTQYF. CDR3 DNA sequence: TGTGCCAGCAGTGAGGGGCGGGGAACGGTCATGCGGACCCAGTACTTC.

V usage is TRBV20-1 and J usage is TRBJ2-4, with D unresolved. There are 13 residues in the CDR3. The germline V and J ends were trimmed by 6 bases and 0 bases, with 9 bases remaining between them. Germline loops: CDR1 DFQATT, CDR2 SNEGSKA (reference sequence). The CDR3 DNA reads TGCAGTGCCATTTTCGAAGCCAAAAACATTCAGTACTTC. Its protein is CSAIFEAKNIQYF.

The chain links TRBV6-4 to TRBJ1-6; TRBD1 might be the D (5 bases). The V end was cut by 5 bases, the J end by 7 bases, with 15 bases between. This CDR3 is 15 amino acids long. In germline, CDR1 is MRHNA, CDR2 SNTAGT. CDR3 sequence (DNA): TGTGCCAGCAGTCTAGAGAGGGCAGGGAATTCACCCCTCCACTTT. This sequence encodes CASSLERAGNSPLHF.

This sequence joins TRBV9 and TRBJ1-5, with a tentative D call TRBD1 (6 bases). Between the trimmed V and J ends, which lost 3 bases and 7 bases, there was a span of 14 bases. Germline V CDR1 and CDR2: SGDLS, YYNGEE. The CDR3 spans 14 residues. The CDR3 bases are TGTGCCAGCAGCGAGGACAGCAGGAGGCAGCCCCAGCATTTT. Translated: CASSEDSRRQPQHF.

The genes are TRBV11-1 and TRBJ2-7, with D possibly being TRBD1 (6 bases). The CDR3 length is 17 residues. Trimming shortened V by 5 bases and J by 2 bases, and 22 bases separated the two germline ends. Germline CDR1 SGHAT, CDR2 FQDESV (reference sequence). The CDR3: CASSRTWAGTTAYEQYF. The DNA of the CDR3 is TGTGCCAGCAGCCGAACCTGGGCCGGGACAACCGCCTACGAGCAGTACTTC.

This chain uses TRBV20-1 with TRBJ1-5; weak D call: TRBD1 (5 bases). The ends were cut back, 2 bases at V and 3 bases at J, with 11 bases in the middle. The CDR3 is made up of 14 amino acids. Germline-derived CDR1 and CDR2 are DFQATT and SNEGSKA (reference sequence). CDR3 DNA: TGCAGTGCTAGATCAGGGACCCTCAATCAGCCCCAGCATTTT. This codes for CSARSGTLNQPQHF.

The chain couples TRBV5-6 to TRBJ2-7; 7 bases agree with TRBD1. CDR1 and CDR2 from the germline V gene are SGHDT and YYEEEE. The CDR3 has 16 residues. J gave up 1 base and V 3 bases, and 10 bases lay outside the gene matches. This CDR3 reads CASSSADRSLSYEQYF. CDR3 bases: TGTGCCAGCAGCTCCGCGGACAGGTCCTTATCCTACGAGCAGTACTTC.

This clonotype was observed a handful of times. The rearrangement links TRBV12-3 or TRBV12-4 to TRBJ1-2, with D tentatively TRBD1 (6 bases). The V end lost 4 bases, the J end lost 8 bases, and 23 bases lay between the germline ends. The CDR3 is 16 residues long. The CDR3 region has the DNA TGTGCCAGCAGTTCCCCGCTTACCGGGACACGACGGGGCTACACCTTC. It is translated as CASSSPLTGTRRGYTF.

J is TRBJ1-1 and V is TRBV7-9; D is perhaps TRBD1 (5 bases). The germline V gene encodes CDR1 SEHNR and CDR2 FQNEAQ (reference sequence). V dropped 5 bases and J dropped 1 base, with 14 bases sitting between them. This CDR3 contains 15 residues. CDR3 sequence reads: CASSTPHTGNTEAFF. CDR3 DNA sequence: TGTGCCAGCAGCACGCCTCACACAGGGAACACTGAAGCTTTCTTT.

The table lists this clonotype with a few counts. J is TRBJ2-1 and V is TRBV12-3 or TRBV12-4; D remains ambiguous. The germline V and J ends were trimmed by 6 bases and 8 bases, with 11 bases remaining between them. The CDR3 length is 12 residues. As DNA, the CDR3 is TGTGCCAGCAGCTCCGCCTCGGATGAGCAGTTCTTC. This codes for CASSSASDEQFF.

This sequence joins TRBV10-3 and TRBJ2-1, with 11 bases aligning to TRBD2. The V gene's germline CDR1 is ENHRY and CDR2 SYGVKD. J gave up 4 bases and V 2 bases, and 4 bases lay outside the gene matches. This CDR3 comprises 16 residues. CDR3 amino acids: CAISETGTSGYNEQFF. The CDR3 DNA sequence: TGTGCCATCAGTGAGACCGGGACTAGCGGATACAATGAGCAGTTCTTC.

Comments on this clonotype: Sequence at one end of the junction differs from germline and may be a read error. V usage is TRBV15 and J usage is TRBJ2-1; unclear D gene. CDR1 and CDR2 (germline): LNHNV, YYDKDF (reference sequence). There are 12 residues in the CDR3. CDR3 coding DNA: TGTGCCACCAGCGGCGGCTACAATGGGCAGTTCTTC. Translation gives CATSGGYNGQFF.

The V call is TRBV14, the J call TRBJ1-3; the D gene is possibly TRBD1 (6 bases). Germline CDR1 and CDR2: SGHDN and FVKESK. The CDR3 consists of 14 residues. Trimming left V 1 base short and J 4 bases short, with 8 bases between. CDR3 nucleotides: TGTGCCAGCAGCCAAGGGGGGCGCGGAAACACCATATATTTT. Its translation is CASSQGGRGNTIYF.

The chain combines TRBV29-1 with TRBJ2-4, with TRBD1 as a possible D gene (6 bases). The last part of the DNA fits TRBJ2-7 better; the J call may be wrong. Germline-derived CDR1 and CDR2 are SQVTM and ANQGSEA. This CDR3 has 11 residues. This CDR3 is CSVGTDYEQYF. DNA for the CDR3: TGCAGCGTTGGGACAGATTACGAGCAGTACTTC.

This chain connects TRBV7-2 to TRBJ1-2, with 7 bases lining up with TRBD1. Trimming removed 3 bases from V and 3 bases from J; junction bases left unmatched: 7. Germline CDR1 is SGHTA and CDR2 is FQGNSA. This CDR3 comprises 15 residues. The CDR3 DNA is TGTGCCAGCAGCTTGGGTATTCAGGGGGACTATGGCTACACCTTC. The encoded protein is CASSLGIQGDYGYTF.

This clonotype was observed a handful of times. The chain employs TRBV20-1 and TRBJ2-4, with TRBD2 matching 13 bases. Matching the DNA end better, TRBJ2-7 makes the J call doubtful. The CDR3 totals 14 residues. Germline values: CDR1 DFQATT, CDR2 SNEGSKA (reference sequence). In DNA form, the CDR3 reads TGCAGTGCTAGACCCGGGACTAGCGGGAACGAGCAGTACTTC. Its protein is CSARPGTSGNEQYF.

This clonotype came up a few times. The J gene is TRBJ1-5, the V gene TRBV3-1; D uncertain. The CDR3 runs to 15 residues. V lost 0 bases, J lost 4 bases, and 10 bases lay in between. Germline CDR1 and CDR2: LGHDT and YNNKEL (reference sequence). CDR3 sequence reads: CASSQDPRPNQPQHF. In DNA form, the CDR3 reads TGTGCCAGCAGCCAAGATCCCCGCCCTAATCAGCCCCAGCATTTT.

Comments on this clonotype: This may be a read error: a much more frequent sequence differs by one nucleotide. This chain uses TRBV2 with TRBJ1-2; perhaps TRBD1 as D (6 bases). The germline CDR1 and CDR2 sequences are SNHLY and FYNNEI. The V gene lost 6 bases and the J gene lost 4 bases, with 15 bases spanning the gap. This CDR3 region has 14 residues. The DNA for the CDR3 is TGTGCCAGCAGGTACGGGGGGCAATCCTATGGCTACACCTTC. Residues: CASRYGGQSYGYTF.

The genes are TRBV18 and TRBJ2-3; TRBD1 matches 10 bases. This CDR3 comprises 18 residues. The V segment lost 3 bases and the J segment 4 bases; nucleotides outside the gene matches: 13. Germline CDR1 KGHSH, CDR2 LQKENI. The DNA of the CDR3 is TGTGCCAGCTCACCCGTCTTAATGAGGGACAGGGGCGCAGATACGCAGTATTTT. The encoded protein is CASSPVLMRDRGADTQYF.

The chain recombines TRBV20-1 with TRBJ2-1; 8 bases line up with TRBD2. The CDR3 sequence is 16 residues long. After removal of 6 bases from V and 4 bases from J, the junction contained 14 bases not matched to a gene. Looked up from germline, CDR1 is DFQATT and CDR2 is SNEGSKA (reference sequence). The CDR3 is CSAVEPREGNYNEQFF. CDR3 sequence (DNA): TGCAGTGCCGTAGAGCCCCGGGAGGGCAATTACAATGAGCAGTTCTTC.

This clonotype was observed a handful of times. J is TRBJ2-7 and V is TRBV27; D might be TRBD1 (5 bases). This CDR3 comprises 15 residues. V shed 6 bases and J shed 3 bases, with 18 bases lying between them. Germline-derived CDR1 and CDR2 are MNHEY and SMNVEV (reference sequence). In DNA form, the CDR3 reads TGTGCCAGCAGCCCTTTTTCAGGGCGCTACTACGAGCAGTACTTC. Translated, it gives CASSPFSGRYYEQYF.

V gene TRBV7-2 combines with J gene TRBJ2-1; D is uncertain. Trimming removed 2 bases from V and 7 bases from J, with 15 bases in between. Germline assignment: CDR1 SGHTA and CDR2 FQGNSA. The CDR3 extends over 15 amino acids. CDR3 protein: CASSLTSRGLNEQFF. Here the CDR3 DNA reads TGTGCCAGCAGCTTAACTTCCAGAGGCCTAAATGAGCAGTTCTTC.